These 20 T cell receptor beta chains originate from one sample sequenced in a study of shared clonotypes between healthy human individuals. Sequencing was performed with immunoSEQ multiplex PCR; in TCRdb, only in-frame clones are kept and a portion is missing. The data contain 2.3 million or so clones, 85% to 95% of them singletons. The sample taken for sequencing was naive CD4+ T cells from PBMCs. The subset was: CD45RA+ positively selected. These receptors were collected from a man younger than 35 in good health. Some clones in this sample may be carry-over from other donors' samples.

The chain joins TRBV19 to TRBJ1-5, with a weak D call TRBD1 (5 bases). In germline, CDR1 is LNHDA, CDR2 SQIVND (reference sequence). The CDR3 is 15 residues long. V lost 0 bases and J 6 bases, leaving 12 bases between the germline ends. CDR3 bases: TGTGCCAGTAGTATAGATCGCTGGGGGGGTCAGCCCCAGCATTTT. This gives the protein CASSIDRWGGQPQHF.

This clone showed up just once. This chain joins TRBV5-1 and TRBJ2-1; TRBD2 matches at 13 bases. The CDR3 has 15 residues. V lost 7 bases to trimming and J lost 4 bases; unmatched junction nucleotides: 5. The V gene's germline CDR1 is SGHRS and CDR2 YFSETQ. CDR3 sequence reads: CASLSLAGGYNEQFF. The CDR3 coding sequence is TGCGCCAGCCTCTCACTAGCGGGAGGGTACAATGAGCAGTTCTTC.

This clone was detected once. CDR3 nucleotide sequence: TGTGCCAGCAGCTTAGATTCAGATTTTCACCTGGGGGAGACCCAGTACTTC. It codes for CASSLDSDFHLGETQYF. The J gene is TRBJ2-5, the V gene TRBV11-2; D remains ambiguous. The CDR3 loop spans 17 amino acids. V was shortened by 0 bases and J by 5 bases, with 19 bases between the two germline ends. The germline V gene has CDR1 SGHAT and CDR2 FQNNGV.

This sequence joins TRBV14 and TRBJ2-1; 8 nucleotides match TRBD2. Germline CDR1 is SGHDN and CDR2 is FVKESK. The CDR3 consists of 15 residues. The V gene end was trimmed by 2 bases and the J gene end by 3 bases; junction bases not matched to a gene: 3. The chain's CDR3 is CASSQRSGSYNEQFF. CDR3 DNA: TGTGCCAGCAGCCAAAGGAGCGGGAGCTACAATGAGCAGTTCTTC.

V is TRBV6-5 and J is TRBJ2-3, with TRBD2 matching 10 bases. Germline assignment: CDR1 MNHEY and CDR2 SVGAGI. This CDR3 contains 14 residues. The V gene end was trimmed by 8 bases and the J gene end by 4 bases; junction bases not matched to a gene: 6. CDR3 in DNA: TGTGCCAGCCAACTAGCGGGAAGGGCAGATACGCAGTATTTT. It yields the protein CASQLAGRADTQYF.

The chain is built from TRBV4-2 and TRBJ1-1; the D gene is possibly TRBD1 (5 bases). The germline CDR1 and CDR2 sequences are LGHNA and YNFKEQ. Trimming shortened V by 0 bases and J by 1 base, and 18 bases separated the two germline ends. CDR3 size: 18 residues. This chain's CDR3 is CASSQDLREPGGNTEAFF. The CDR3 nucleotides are TGTGCCAGCAGCCAAGATCTTAGGGAACCCGGGGGGAACACTGAAGCTTTCTTT.

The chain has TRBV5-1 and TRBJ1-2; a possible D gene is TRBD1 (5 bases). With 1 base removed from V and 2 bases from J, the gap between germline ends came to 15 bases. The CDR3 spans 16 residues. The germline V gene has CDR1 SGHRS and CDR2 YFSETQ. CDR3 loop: CASSLPQTGGNYGYTF. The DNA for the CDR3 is TGCGCCAGCAGCTTGCCGCAAACGGGGGGGAACTATGGCTACACCTTC.

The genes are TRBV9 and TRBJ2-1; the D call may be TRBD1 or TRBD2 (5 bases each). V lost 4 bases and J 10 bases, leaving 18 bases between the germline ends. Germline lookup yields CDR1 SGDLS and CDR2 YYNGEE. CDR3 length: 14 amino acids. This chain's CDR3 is CASSPRWGNLEQFF. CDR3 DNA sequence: TGTGCCAGCAGCCCGAGATGGGGGAATCTAGAGCAGTTCTTC. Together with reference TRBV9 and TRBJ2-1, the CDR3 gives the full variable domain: DSGVTQTPKHLITATGQRVTLRCSPRSGDLSVYWYQQSLDQGLQFLIQYYNGEERAKGNILERFSAQQFPDLHSELNLSSLELGDSALYFCASSPRWGNLEQFFGPGTRLTVL.

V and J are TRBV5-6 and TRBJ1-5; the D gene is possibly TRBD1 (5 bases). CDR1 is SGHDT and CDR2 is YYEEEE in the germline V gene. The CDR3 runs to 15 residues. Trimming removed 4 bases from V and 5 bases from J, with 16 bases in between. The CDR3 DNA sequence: TGTGCCAGCAGCCCCGGGACCGCGCTAGATCAGCCCCAGCATTTT. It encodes CASSPGTALDQPQHF.

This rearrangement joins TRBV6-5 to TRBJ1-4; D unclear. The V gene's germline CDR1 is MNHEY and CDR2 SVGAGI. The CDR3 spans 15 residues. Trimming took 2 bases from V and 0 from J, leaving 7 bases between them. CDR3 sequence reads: CASSYVAATNEKLFF. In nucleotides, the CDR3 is TGTGCCAGCAGTTACGTAGCGGCAACTAATGAAAAACTGTTTTTT.

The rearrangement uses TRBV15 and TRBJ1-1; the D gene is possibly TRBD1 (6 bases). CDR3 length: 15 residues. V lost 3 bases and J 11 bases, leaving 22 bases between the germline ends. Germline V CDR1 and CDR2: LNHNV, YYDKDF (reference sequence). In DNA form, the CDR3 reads TGTGCCACCAGCAGGGGGGACGGAGTGGGGGCCGATGCTTTCTTT. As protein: CATSRGDGVGADAFF.

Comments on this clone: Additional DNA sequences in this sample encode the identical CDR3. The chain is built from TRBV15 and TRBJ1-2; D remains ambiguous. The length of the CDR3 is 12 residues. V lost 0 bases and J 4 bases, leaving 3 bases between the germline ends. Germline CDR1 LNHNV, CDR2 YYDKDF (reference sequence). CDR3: CATSRDAYGYTF. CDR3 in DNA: TGTGCCACCAGCAGAGACGCCTATGGCTACACCTTC.

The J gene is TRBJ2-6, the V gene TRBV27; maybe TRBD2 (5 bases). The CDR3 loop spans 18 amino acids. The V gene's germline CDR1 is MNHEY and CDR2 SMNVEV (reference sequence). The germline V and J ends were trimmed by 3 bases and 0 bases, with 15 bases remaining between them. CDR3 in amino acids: CASSLGRGMDSGANVLTF. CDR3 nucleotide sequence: TGTGCCAGCAGTTTGGGGAGAGGGATGGACTCTGGGGCCAACGTCCTGACTTTC.

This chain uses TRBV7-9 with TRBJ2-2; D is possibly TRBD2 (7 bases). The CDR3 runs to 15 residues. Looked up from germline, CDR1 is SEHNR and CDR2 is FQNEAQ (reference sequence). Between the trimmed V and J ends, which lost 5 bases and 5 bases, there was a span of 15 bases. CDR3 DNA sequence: TGTGCCAGCAGCCCTCGGGGGGCGCGGACCGGGGAGCTGTTTTTT. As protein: CASSPRGARTGELFF.

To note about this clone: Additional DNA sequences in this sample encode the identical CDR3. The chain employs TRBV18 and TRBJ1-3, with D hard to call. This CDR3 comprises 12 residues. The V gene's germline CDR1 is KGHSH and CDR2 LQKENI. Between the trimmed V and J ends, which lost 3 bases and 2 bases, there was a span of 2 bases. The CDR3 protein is CASSPPGNTIYF. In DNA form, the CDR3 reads TGTGCCAGCTCACCTCCTGGAAACACCATATATTTT. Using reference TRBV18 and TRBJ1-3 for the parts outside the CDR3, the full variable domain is NAGVMQNPRHLVRRRGQEARLRCSPMKGHSHVYWYRQLPEEGLKFMVYLQKENIIDESGMPKERFSAEFPKEGPSILRIQQVVRGDSAAYFCASSPPGNTIYFGEGSWLTVV.

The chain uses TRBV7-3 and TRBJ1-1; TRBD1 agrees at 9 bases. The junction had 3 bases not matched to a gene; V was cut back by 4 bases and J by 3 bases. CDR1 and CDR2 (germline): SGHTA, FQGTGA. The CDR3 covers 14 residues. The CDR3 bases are TGTGCCAGCAGCTCGACAGGGGGGTACACTGAAGCTTTCTTT. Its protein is CASSSTGGYTEAFF.

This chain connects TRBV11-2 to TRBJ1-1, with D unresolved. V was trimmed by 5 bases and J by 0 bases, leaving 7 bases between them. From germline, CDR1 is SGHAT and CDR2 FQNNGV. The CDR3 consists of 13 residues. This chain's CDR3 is CASSALLNTEAFF. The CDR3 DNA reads TGTGCCAGCAGCGCCTTACTGAACACTGAAGCTTTCTTT.

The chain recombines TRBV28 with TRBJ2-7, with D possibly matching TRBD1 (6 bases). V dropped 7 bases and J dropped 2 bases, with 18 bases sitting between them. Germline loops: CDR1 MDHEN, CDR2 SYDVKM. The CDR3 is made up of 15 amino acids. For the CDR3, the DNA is TGTGCCAGCATGAACCGACAGGAACTGACCTACGAGCAGTACTTC. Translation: CASMNRQELTYEQYF.

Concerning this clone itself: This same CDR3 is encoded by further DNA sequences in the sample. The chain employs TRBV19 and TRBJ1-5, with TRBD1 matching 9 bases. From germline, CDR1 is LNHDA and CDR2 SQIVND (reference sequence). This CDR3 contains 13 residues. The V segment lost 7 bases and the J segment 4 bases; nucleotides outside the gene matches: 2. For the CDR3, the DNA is TGTGCCAGTAATGACAGGGGGAATCAGCCCCAGCATTTT. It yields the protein CASNDRGNQPQHF.

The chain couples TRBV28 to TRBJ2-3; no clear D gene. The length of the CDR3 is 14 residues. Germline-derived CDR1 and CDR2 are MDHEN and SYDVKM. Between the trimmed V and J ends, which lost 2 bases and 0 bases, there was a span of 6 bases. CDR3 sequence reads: CASSLGVSTDTQYF. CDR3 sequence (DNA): TGTGCCAGCAGTTTAGGGGTGAGCACAGATACGCAGTATTTT.